The 27 T cell receptor beta chains given below trace back to one sample, sequenced in a study of cytomegalovirus exposure and HLA in healthy donors. PCR involved 60 Vbeta and 13 Jbeta primers. The method was immunoSEQ multiplex PCR; TCRdb's version includes in-frame clones alone and lacks a portion of them. The repertoire holds 150,000 to 200,000 clones, with roughly 79% as singletons. Sequenced input: PBMCs. These receptors came from a woman in her thirties in good health and CMV-seropositive.

A single count supports this clone. The rearrangement joins TRBV5-4 to TRBJ2-1; 7 bases align to TRBD1. The CDR3 contains 13 residues. J gave up 8 bases and V 5 bases, and 7 bases lay outside the gene matches. Germline V gene lookup returns CDR1 SGHNT and CDR2 YYREEE (reference sequence). CDR3 nucleotide sequence: TGTGCCAGCAGGGTCAAGGGGGCTTATGAGCAGTTCTTC. Translating gives CASRVKGAYEQFF.

This clone was counted between two and nine times. The genes are TRBV30 and TRBJ1-6; a weak D match, TRBD1 (5 bases). The CDR3 spans 12 residues. V lost 3 bases to trimming and J lost 9 bases, with 9 bases between them. The germline gives CDR1 GTSNPN, CDR2 SVGIG (reference sequence). As DNA, the CDR3 is TGTGCCTGGAGAGGGGCGCGTTCACCCCTCCACTTT. Protein sequence: CAWRGARSPLHF.

The rearrangement joins TRBV7-2 to TRBJ1-6; D is perhaps TRBD1 (6 bases). V lost 3 bases and J 10 bases, leaving 16 bases between the germline ends. Germline assignment: CDR1 SGHTA and CDR2 FQGNSA. The CDR3 is 15 residues long. The CDR3 coding sequence is TGTGCCAGCAGCTTGGACAGACAGACTCGATCACCCCTCCACTTT. This encodes CASSLDRQTRSPLHF.

This sequence joins TRBV6-1 and TRBJ2-5; D ambiguous. The assigned J gene may be wrong: the sequence end matches TRBJ2-7 better. CDR1 MNHNS and CDR2 SASEGT come from the germline V gene. The CDR3 is made up of 11 amino acids. The CDR3 reads CASRSSYEQYF. The CDR3 nucleotides are TGTGCCAGCAGGAGCTCCTACGAGCAGTACTTC.

This clone occurred a few times. V usage is TRBV11-2 and J usage is TRBJ2-5; TRBD1 matches 8 bases. Looked up from germline, CDR1 is SGHAT and CDR2 is FQNNGV. After removal of 8 bases from V and 7 bases from J, the junction contained 12 bases not matched to a gene. The length of the CDR3 is 14 residues. This chain's CDR3 is CASGPDRGGVTQYF. In DNA form, the CDR3 reads TGTGCCAGCGGGCCCGACAGGGGCGGAGTGACCCAGTACTTC. Looking up the rest from reference TRBV11-2 and TRBJ2-5 gives the full variable domain: EAGVAQSPRYKIIEKRQSVAFWCNPISGHATLYWYQQILGQGPKLLIQFQNNGVVDDSQLPKDRFSAERLKGVDSTLKIQPAKLEDSAVYLCASGPDRGGVTQYFGPGTRLLVL.

This clone occurred a few times. V and J are TRBV19 and TRBJ2-5, with 9 bases matching TRBD1. V lost 6 bases and J lost 5; bases outside the gene matches: 7. Looked up from germline, CDR1 is LNHDA and CDR2 is SQIVND (reference sequence). The CDR3 spans 14 residues. The CDR3, as DNA: TGTGCCAGTAGCTCCAGGACAGGGGAGGAGACCCAGTACTTC. Protein product: CASSSRTGEETQYF.

J is TRBJ1-1 and V is TRBV25-1; D unclear. CDR3 length equals 14 residues. Germline V gives CDR1 MGHDK, CDR2 SYGVNS. V lost 0 bases to trimming and J lost 7 bases, with 12 bases between them. In DNA form, the CDR3 reads TGTGCCAGCAGTGAATATGGGAGTCATAGTGAAGCTTTCTTT. This sequence encodes CASSEYGSHSEAFF.

This chain connects TRBV30 to TRBJ2-7, with a tentative D call TRBD2 (7 bases). This CDR3 spans 14 amino acids. Deletions cut 5 bases from V and 1 base from J, with 15 bases between. The V gene's germline CDR1 is GTSNPN and CDR2 SVGIG (reference sequence). This CDR3 reads CAWAPGGVSYEQYF. In DNA, the CDR3 is TGTGCCTGGGCTCCGGGGGGCGTTTCCTACGAGCAGTACTTC.

The genes are TRBV30 and TRBJ2-3, with 8 bases identical to TRBD2. The ends lost 0 bases at V and 2 bases at J; junction bases unmatched: 7. The germline CDR1 and CDR2 sequences are GTSNPN and SVGIG (reference sequence). CDR3 size: 16 residues. The CDR3 loop is CAWSVRGGLATDTQYF. The CDR3, as DNA: TGTGCCTGGAGTGTACGGGGGGGGCTGGCCACAGATACGCAGTATTTT.

The rearrangement joins TRBV15 to TRBJ1-4; TRBD1 matches 9 bases. The V gene's germline CDR1 is LNHNV and CDR2 YYDKDF (reference sequence). CDR3 size: 14 residues. Trimming removed 3 bases from V and 7 bases from J; junction bases left unmatched: 3. For the CDR3, the DNA is TGTGCCACCAGCAGCGGGACAGGGAGTGAAAAACTGTTTTTT. Its translation: CATSSGTGSEKLFF. Filled out from reference TRBV15 and TRBJ1-4, the complete variable domain reads DAMVIQNPRYQVTQFGKPVTLSCSQTLNHNVMYWYQQKSSQAPKLLFHYYDKDFNNEADTPDNFQSRRPNTSFCFLDIRSPGLGDTAMYLCATSSGTGSEKLFFGSGTQLSVL.

This clone was observed a handful of times. The chain links TRBV2 to TRBJ2-1; TRBD2 matches at 11 bases. The CDR3 runs to 15 residues. J lost 8 bases, V lost 2 bases, and 5 bases had no gene match. Germline CDR1 SNHLY, CDR2 FYNNEI. CDR3 DNA sequence: TGTGCCAGCAGTGAACTAGCGGGAGGTCTTGATGAGCAGTTCTTC. Residues: CASSELAGGLDEQFF.

The chain has TRBV5-6 and TRBJ2-7, with TRBD2 matching over 9 bases. The germline CDR1 and CDR2 sequences are SGHDT and YYEEEE. V dropped 2 bases and J dropped 7; count of bases not matched to a gene: 4. The CDR3 length is 13 residues. CDR3 sequence (DNA): TGTGCCAGCAGCTTAGCGGGAGGTTGGGAGCAGTACTTC. Translating gives CASSLAGGWEQYF.

V is TRBV5-1 and J is TRBJ2-1, with TRBD2 matching 7 bases. From germline, CDR1 is SGHRS and CDR2 YFSETQ. The trim removed 2 bases at V and 6 bases at J, leaving 5 bases unmatched. The CDR3 consists of 14 residues. CDR3 sequence: CASSLAGRTNEQFF. For the CDR3, the DNA is TGCGCCAGCAGCTTAGCGGGGCGAACCAATGAGCAGTTCTTC. The entire variable domain, with the rest obtained from reference TRBV5-1 and TRBJ2-1, is as follows: KAGVTQTPRYLIKTRGQQVTLSCSPISGHRSVSWYQQTPGQGLQFLFEYFSETQRNKGNFPGRFSGRQFSNSRSEMNVSTLELGDSALYLCASSLAGRTNEQFFGPGTRLTVL.

The V and J genes are TRBV27 and TRBJ1-5; D is perhaps TRBD1 (6 bases). The V end was cut by 0 bases, the J end by 1 base, with 7 bases between. CDR3 length: 15 amino acids. In germline, CDR1 is MNHEY, CDR2 SMNVEV (reference sequence). The CDR3 DNA sequence: TGTGCCAGCAGTTTATCGGGGGCGAGCAATCAGCCCCAGCATTTT. The encoded protein is CASSLSGASNQPQHF.

The V gene is TRBV28, the J gene TRBJ1-5; possibly TRBD1 for D (5 bases). Trimming removed 3 bases from V and 6 bases from J, with 12 bases in between. The CDR3 runs to 14 residues. The germline CDR1 and CDR2 sequences are MDHEN and SYDVKM. CDR3: CASSLVGEGQPQHF. In DNA, the CDR3 is TGTGCCAGCAGTTTGGTGGGGGAGGGTCAGCCCCAGCATTTT.

V usage is TRBV7-9 and J usage is TRBJ1-6; D not resolved. V was cut by 0 bases and J by 0 bases, with 9 bases left in between. CDR3 length equals 17 residues. CDR1 and CDR2 from the germline V gene are SEHNR and FQNEAQ (reference sequence). This CDR3 is CASSLALGSSYNSPLHF. CDR3 nucleotides: TGTGCCAGCAGCTTAGCGCTTGGGAGCTCCTATAATTCACCCCTCCACTTT.

This sequence joins TRBV7-9 and TRBJ1-2, with D uncertain. This CDR3 has 17 amino acids. V lost 2 bases and J 5 bases, leaving 21 bases between the germline ends. Germline CDR1 and CDR2: SEHNR and FQNEAQ (reference sequence). This CDR3 reads CASSLPLHVQARYGYTF. The DNA for the CDR3 is TGTGCCAGCAGCTTACCCTTACACGTCCAGGCTCGGTATGGCTACACCTTC.

The CDR3 bases are TGTGCCTTCCGGGACAGACTTAATTCACCCCTCCACTTT. Translated, it gives CAFRDRLNSPLHF. The chain is built from TRBV30 and TRBJ1-6, with 7 bases that match TRBD1. J gave up 6 bases and V 7 bases, and 6 bases lay outside the gene matches. The germline CDR1 and CDR2 sequences are GTSNPN and SVGIG (reference sequence). The CDR3 spans 13 residues. Filled out from reference TRBV30 and TRBJ1-6, the complete variable domain reads SQTIHQWPATLVQPVGSPLSLECTVEGTSNPNLYWYRQAAGRGLQLLFYSVGIGQISSEVPQNLSASRPQDRQFILSSKKLLLSDSGFYLCAFRDRLNSPLHFGNGTRLTVT.

The chain has TRBV18 and TRBJ1-5; 7 nucleotides line up with TRBD1. Germline values: CDR1 KGHSH, CDR2 LQKENI. The V and J ends lost 8 bases and 4 bases, in that order; junction bases with no gene match: 5. CDR3 length equals 13 residues. Here the CDR3 DNA reads TGTGCCAGCCACGGACAGGAAAATCAGCCCCAGCATTTT. This encodes CASHGQENQPQHF.

This clone was observed a single time. Other DNA sequences in this specimen translate into the identical CDR3. The chain joins TRBV4-1 to TRBJ1-5; D remains ambiguous. Germline CDR1 MGHRA, CDR2 YSYEKL. This CDR3 spans 14 amino acids. The V and J ends lost 0 bases and 1 base respectively, with 4 bases between them. CDR3 sequence: CASSQDGSNQPQHF. DNA of the CDR3: TGCGCCAGCAGCCAAGACGGGAGCAATCAGCCCCAGCATTTT.

The chain uses TRBV5-4 and TRBJ1-4, with 9 bases matching TRBD1. Germline assignment: CDR1 SGHNT and CDR2 YYREEE (reference sequence). After removal of 2 bases from V and 7 bases from J, the junction contained 9 bases not matched to a gene. The CDR3 length is 16 residues. CDR3 coding DNA: TGTGCCAGCAGCTTCAAACAGGGGGCTGGTGGTGAAAAACTGTTTTTT. As protein: CASSFKQGAGGEKLFF.

V gene TRBV6-5 combines with J gene TRBJ1-3; the match to TRBD1 covers 7 bases. Germline V gives CDR1 MNHEY, CDR2 SVGAGI. This CDR3 has 14 residues. The J segment lost 7 bases and the V segment lost 5 bases, leaving 8 bases of the junction unmatched. The CDR3 nucleotides are TGTGCCAGCAGTGCTCTACAGGGGATCAACACCATATATTTT. Residues: CASSALQGINTIYF.

This clone has more than one count but fewer than ten. V and J are TRBV15 and TRBJ1-4; 8 nucleotides align to TRBD1. CDR1 LNHNV and CDR2 YYDKDF come from the germline V gene (reference sequence). The length of the CDR3 is 20 residues. Germline trimming cut 5 bases from V and 6 bases from J; bases unmatched to any gene: 23. CDR3 amino acids: CATSPSPGQNRGGRYEKLFF. In DNA, the CDR3 is TGTGCCACCAGCCCATCTCCCGGGCAAAACAGGGGGGGCAGATATGAAAAACTGTTTTTT.

J is TRBJ2-3 and V is TRBV19; the match to TRBD2 covers 9 bases. Germline-derived CDR1 and CDR2 are LNHDA and SQIVND (reference sequence). V lost 6 bases to trimming and J lost 0 bases; unmatched junction nucleotides: 7. CDR3 size: 16 residues. The DNA of the CDR3 is TGTGCCAGTAGGGATAGCGGGGGACCTAGCACAGATACGCAGTATTTT. This sequence encodes CASRDSGGPSTDTQYF.

The chain combines TRBV30 with TRBJ1-2, with D maybe TRBD1 (6 bases). The CDR3 extends over 16 amino acids. Germline assignment: CDR1 GTSNPN and CDR2 SVGIG (reference sequence). V lost 5 bases, J lost 10 bases, and 29 bases lay in between. CDR3 nucleotides: TGTGCCTGGGTGGCGCCGACAGGCACCCTCATTCATGACTACACCTTC. This encodes CAWVAPTGTLIHDYTF.

The chain employs TRBV2 and TRBJ2-5, with a tentative D call TRBD1 (5 bases). The CDR3 loop spans 13 amino acids. Trimming pared 7 bases from V and 1 base from J, leaving 10 bases between. In germline, CDR1 is SNHLY, CDR2 FYNNEI. CDR3 amino acids: CASIRQIQETQYF. The DNA for the CDR3 is TGTGCCAGCATCCGACAGATCCAAGAGACCCAGTACTTC.

The chain uses TRBV19 and TRBJ2-7, with D tentatively TRBD1 (6 bases). The CDR3 consists of 13 residues. Germline V gives CDR1 LNHDA, CDR2 SQIVND (reference sequence). V lost 1 base and J lost 5, with 9 bases in between. The CDR3 DNA sequence: TGTGCCAGTAGTATAGGCAGGGGCAACGAGCAGTACTTC. Its protein product is CASSIGRGNEQYF.